The subject of this entry is one T cell receptor (beta chain). Its antigen is not identified. TCRdb analysed the RT-PCR reads with MiXCR anew, one entry per CDR3 protein. The sample carries hundreds of thousands of distinct CDR3 sequences, about 15% recorded once. The data are from a study of response to subunit inactivated influenza vaccine. Study-level results: The authors suggested that every seasonal influenza vaccination recruits few new T cells.

V was clipped by 1 base and J by 2 bases; unmatched bases: 3. This CDR3 is built from 15 residues. Per the germline V gene, CDR1 is LGHDT and CDR2 is YNNKEL (reference sequence). This clonotype originated in a man aged 50 to 59 who received an inactivated influenza vaccine. Source: PBMCs from blood, taken 12 days after vaccination. The chain couples TRBV3-1 to TRBJ2-7, with TRBD2 matching over 9 bases. CDR3 in DNA: TGTGCCAGCAGCCAAGGTCCTAGCGGGACCTACGAGCAGTACTTC. Translation gives CASSQGPSGTYEQYF.